This TCR beta chain was sequenced for a study of blood T cell repertoires in COVID-19. About the research overall: COVID-19 samples, acute and convalescent, were from the United States, Italy and Spain. The cDNA or gDNA used as material had been derived from T cells, B-cell-depleted T cells, or PBMCs.

In the original processing: Estimation of nucleated cell counts relied on the amplification of reference gene primers. Only in-frame clones appear in the TCRdb table, and some are missing; sequencing was by immunoSEQ multiplex PCR. That table is the source of V, J and clone size, and D and trimming were worked out from the DNA. The table lists 90,000 or so clones, roughly 80% of them singletons. The CDR3 runs 13 residues. The germline V gene encodes CDR1 LGHNA and CDR2 YNFKEQ. After removal of 3 bases from V and 15 bases from J, the junction contained 11 bases not matched to a gene. This chain uses TRBV4-2 with TRBJ1-3; 7 bases match TRBD1. Sample: peripheral blood. The clonotype was recovered from a man older than 75 with active or convalescent COVID-19. The CDR3 loop reads CASSQLGQPVRYF. CDR3 coding DNA: TGTGCCAGCAGCCAGTTGGGACAGCCTGTTAGATATTTT.